These 5 T cell receptor beta chains came from one sample sequenced in a study of cytomegalovirus exposure and HLA in healthy donors. The PCR used 60 Vbeta and 13 Jbeta primers. Profiling relied on immunoSEQ multiplex PCR, and the TCRdb table lists in-frame clones only, not all of them. Of around 150,000 clones listed, 79% are singletons. The source material was PBMCs. The receptors were sampled from a man aged 40-49 years in good health and CMV-seronegative.

V is TRBV6-6 and J is TRBJ1-2; 9 bases match TRBD1. CDR1 MNHNY and CDR2 SVGAGI come from the germline V gene (reference sequence). CDR3 length: 14 amino acids. With V trimmed by 8 bases and J by 4 bases, 8 bases remained unmatched. For the CDR3, the DNA is TGTGCCAGCTCTCATACAGGGGGCCCCTATGGCTACACCTTC. It encodes CASSHTGGPYGYTF.

This clone occurred a few times. The rearrangement links TRBV29-1 to TRBJ2-1; D may be TRBD1 (5 bases). Germline V gene lookup returns CDR1 SQVTM and CDR2 ANQGSEA. V dropped 7 bases and J dropped 9 bases, with 13 bases sitting between them. The CDR3 spans 11 residues. This CDR3 reads CSADQGSEQFF. CDR3 nucleotide sequence: TGCAGCGCTGATCAGGGAAGTGAGCAGTTCTTC.

Details on this clone: A read error may produce the germline difference seen at one junction end. This sequence joins TRBV7-9 and TRBJ1-2, with a weak D call TRBD1 (6 bases). Per germline, CDR1 SEHNR and CDR2 FQNEAQ (reference sequence). The CDR3 runs 19 residues. This CDR3 reads CSSSLSIVRDTRNNYGYTF. CDR3 sequence (DNA): TGTTCCAGCAGCCTTTCTATCGTCCGGGACACTAGAAATAACTATGGCTACACCTTC.

Only a few counts were recorded for this clone. The chain employs TRBV5-6 and TRBJ2-7; a possible D gene is TRBD2 (5 bases). There are 13 residues in the CDR3. Germline assignment: CDR1 SGHDT and CDR2 YYEEEE. V lost 2 bases and J lost 2, with 8 bases in between. CDR3 protein: CASSFSGTYEQYF. The CDR3 DNA reads TGTGCCAGCAGCTTCTCCGGGACCTACGAGCAGTACTTC.

The chain carries TRBV6-5 and TRBJ1-1, with TRBD1 identical over 8 bases. The V and J ends lost 5 bases and 0 bases, in that order; junction bases with no gene match: 2. Germline loops: CDR1 MNHEY, CDR2 SVGAGI. The CDR3 is made up of 14 amino acids. CDR3 loop: CASSRTGLNTEAFF. CDR3 nucleotide sequence: TGTGCCAGCAGTCGGACAGGGTTGAACACTGAAGCTTTCTTT.